Below, 2 T cell receptor beta chains from the same sample are listed, as sequenced in a study of shared clonotypes between healthy human individuals. Profiled with immunoSEQ multiplex PCR; TCRdb holds only in-frame clones, not every one. The table has over 1.4 million clones, around 97% seen once; the top ten hold over 1%. Sequencing was performed on naive CD4+ T cells sorted from blood. Subset specified: CD45RA+ positively selected. These TCRs come from a man aged 30 to 45 in good health.

The V and J genes are TRBV6-5 and TRBJ2-7; 9 bases map to TRBD2. CDR1 is MNHEY, CDR2 SVGAGI, per germline. This CDR3 spans 15 amino acids. V shed 4 bases and J 5 bases; nucleotides not matched to a gene: 9. CDR3 DNA sequence: TGTGCCAGCAGTTCCCTAGCGGGAAAACGGGACGAGCAGTACTTC. As protein: CASSSLAGKRDEQYF.

The chain is built from TRBV6-5 and TRBJ2-7; D possibly corresponds to TRBD2 (6 bases). Trimming removed 0 bases from V and 5 bases from J, with 11 bases in between. Looked up from germline, CDR1 is MNHEY and CDR2 is SVGAGI. The CDR3 totals 14 residues. The CDR3 loop is CASSYSEGFHEQYF. CDR3 nucleotide sequence: TGTGCCAGCAGTTACTCGGAGGGTTTCCACGAGCAGTACTTC.